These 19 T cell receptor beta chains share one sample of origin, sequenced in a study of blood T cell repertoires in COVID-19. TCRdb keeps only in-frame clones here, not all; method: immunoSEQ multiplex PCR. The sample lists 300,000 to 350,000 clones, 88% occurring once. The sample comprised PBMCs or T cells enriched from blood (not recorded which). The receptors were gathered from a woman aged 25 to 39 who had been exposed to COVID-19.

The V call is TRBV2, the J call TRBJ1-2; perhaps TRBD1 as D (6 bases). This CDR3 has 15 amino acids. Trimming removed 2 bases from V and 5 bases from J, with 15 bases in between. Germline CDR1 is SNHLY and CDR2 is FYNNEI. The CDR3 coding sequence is TGTGCCAGCAGTGAAAGGAGGGGGGGGAGGTATGGCTACACCTTC. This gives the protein CASSERRGGRYGYTF.

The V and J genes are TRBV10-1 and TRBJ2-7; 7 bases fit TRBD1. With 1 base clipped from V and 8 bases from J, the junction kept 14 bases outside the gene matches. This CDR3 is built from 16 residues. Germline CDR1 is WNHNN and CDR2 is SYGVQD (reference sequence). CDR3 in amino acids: CASSEYRQGFMMKQYF. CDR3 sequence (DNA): TGCGCCAGCAGTGAGTATCGACAGGGCTTTATGATGAAGCAGTACTTC.

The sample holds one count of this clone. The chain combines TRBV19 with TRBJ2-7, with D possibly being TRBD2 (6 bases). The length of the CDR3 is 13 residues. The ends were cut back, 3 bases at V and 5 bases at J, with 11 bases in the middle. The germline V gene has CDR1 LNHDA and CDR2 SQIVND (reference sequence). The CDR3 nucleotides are TGTGCCAGTAGTATTCGGGGCGGGGACGAGCAGTACTTC. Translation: CASSIRGGDEQYF.

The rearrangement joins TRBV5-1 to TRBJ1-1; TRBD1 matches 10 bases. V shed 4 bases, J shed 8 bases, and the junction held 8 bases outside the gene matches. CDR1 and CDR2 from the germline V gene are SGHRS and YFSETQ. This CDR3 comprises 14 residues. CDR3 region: CASSVDRGQEEAFF. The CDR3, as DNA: TGCGCCAGCAGCGTCGACAGGGGGCAGGAGGAAGCTTTCTTT. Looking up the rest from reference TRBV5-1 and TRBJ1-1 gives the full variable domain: KAGVTQTPRYLIKTRGQQVTLSCSPISGHRSVSWYQQTPGQGLQFLFEYFSETQRNKGNFPGRFSGRQFSNSRSEMNVSTLELGDSALYLCASSVDRGQEEAFFGQGTRLTVV.

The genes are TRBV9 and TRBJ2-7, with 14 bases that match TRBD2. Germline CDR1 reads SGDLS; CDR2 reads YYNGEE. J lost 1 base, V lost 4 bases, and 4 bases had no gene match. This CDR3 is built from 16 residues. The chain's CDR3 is CASSLGTSGSSYEQYF. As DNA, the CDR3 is TGTGCCAGCAGCTTGGGGACTAGCGGGAGTTCCTACGAGCAGTACTTC.

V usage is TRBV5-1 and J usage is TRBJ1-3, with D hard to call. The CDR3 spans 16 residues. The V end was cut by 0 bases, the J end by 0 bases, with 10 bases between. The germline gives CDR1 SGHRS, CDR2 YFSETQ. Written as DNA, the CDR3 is TGCGCCAGCAGCTTGGCAGGATTTAGCTCTGGAAACACCATATATTTT. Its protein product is CASSLAGFSSGNTIYF.

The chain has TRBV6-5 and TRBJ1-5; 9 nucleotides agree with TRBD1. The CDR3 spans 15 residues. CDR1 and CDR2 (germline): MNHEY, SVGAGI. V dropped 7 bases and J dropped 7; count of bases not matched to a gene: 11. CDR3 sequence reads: CASKAHRGQMQPQHF. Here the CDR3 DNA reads TGTGCCAGCAAGGCACACAGGGGGCAAATGCAGCCCCAGCATTTT.

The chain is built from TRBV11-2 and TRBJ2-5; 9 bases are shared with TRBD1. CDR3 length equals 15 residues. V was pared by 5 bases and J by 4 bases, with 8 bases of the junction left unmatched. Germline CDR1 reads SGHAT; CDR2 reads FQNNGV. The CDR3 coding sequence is TGTGCCAGCAGCCCCGGACAGGGGTCGGGAGAGACCCAGTACTTC. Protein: CASSPGQGSGETQYF.

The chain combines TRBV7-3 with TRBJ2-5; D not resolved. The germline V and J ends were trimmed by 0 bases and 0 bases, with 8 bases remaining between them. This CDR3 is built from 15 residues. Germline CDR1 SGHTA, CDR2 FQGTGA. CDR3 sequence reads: CASSLTGYYQETQYF. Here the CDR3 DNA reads TGTGCCAGCAGCTTAACGGGCTATTACCAAGAGACCCAGTACTTC.

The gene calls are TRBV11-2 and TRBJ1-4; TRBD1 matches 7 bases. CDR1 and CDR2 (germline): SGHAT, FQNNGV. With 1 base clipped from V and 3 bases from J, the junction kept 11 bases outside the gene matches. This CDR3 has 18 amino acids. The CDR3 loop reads CASSLVGRGSVANEKLFF. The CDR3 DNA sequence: TGTGCCAGCAGCTTAGTTGGCAGGGGGAGCGTAGCTAATGAAAAACTGTTTTTT.

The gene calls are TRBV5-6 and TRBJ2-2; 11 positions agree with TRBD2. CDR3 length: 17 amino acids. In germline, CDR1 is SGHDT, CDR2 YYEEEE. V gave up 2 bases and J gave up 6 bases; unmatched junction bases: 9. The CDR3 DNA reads TGTGCCAGCAGCTTCGCGGGGGGGACTAGCGGACCCGGGGAGCTGTTTTTT. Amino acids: CASSFAGGTSGPGELFF.

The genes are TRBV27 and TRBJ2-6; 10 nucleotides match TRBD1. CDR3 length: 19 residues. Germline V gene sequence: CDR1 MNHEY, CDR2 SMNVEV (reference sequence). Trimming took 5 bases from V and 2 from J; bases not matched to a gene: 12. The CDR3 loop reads CASSPRRDRGLAGANVLTF. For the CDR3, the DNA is TGTGCCAGCAGTCCTCGACGTGACAGGGGGCTAGCTGGGGCCAACGTCCTGACTTTC.

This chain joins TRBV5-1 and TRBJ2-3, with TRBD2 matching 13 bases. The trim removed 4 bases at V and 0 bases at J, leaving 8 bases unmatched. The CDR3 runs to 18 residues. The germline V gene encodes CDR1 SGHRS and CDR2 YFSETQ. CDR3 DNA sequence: TGCGCCAGCAGCCCAGGACTAGCGGGAGCCCCTAGCACAGATACGCAGTATTTT. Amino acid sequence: CASSPGLAGAPSTDTQYF.

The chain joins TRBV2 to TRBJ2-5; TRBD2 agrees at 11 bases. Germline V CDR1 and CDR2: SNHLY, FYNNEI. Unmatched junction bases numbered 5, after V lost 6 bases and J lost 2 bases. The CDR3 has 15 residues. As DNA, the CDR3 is TGTGCCAGCAGAGCTGGGACTAGCGGACAAGAGACCCAGTACTTC. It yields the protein CASRAGTSGQETQYF.

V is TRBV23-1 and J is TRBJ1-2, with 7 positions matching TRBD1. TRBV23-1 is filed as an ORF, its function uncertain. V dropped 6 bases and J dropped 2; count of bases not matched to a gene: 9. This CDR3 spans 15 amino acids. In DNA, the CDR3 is TGCGCCAGCAGCCCCAGACAGGGAGACAACTATGGCTACACCTTC. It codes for CASSPRQGDNYGYTF.

CDR3 region: CASSRTSGRNEQFF. The CDR3 DNA reads as TGTGCCAGCAGTCGGACTAGCGGGAGGAATGAGCAGTTCTTC. This rearrangement joins TRBV2 to TRBJ2-1; TRBD2 matches 14 bases. The CDR3 covers 14 residues. Losses at the gene ends were 5 bases for V and 7 bases for J; bases not matched to a gene: 1. The germline V gene has CDR1 SNHLY and CDR2 FYNNEI.

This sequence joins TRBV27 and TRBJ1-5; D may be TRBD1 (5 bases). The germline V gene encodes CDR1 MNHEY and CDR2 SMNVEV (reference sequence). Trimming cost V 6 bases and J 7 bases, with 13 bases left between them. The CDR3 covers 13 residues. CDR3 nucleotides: TGTGCCAGCAGCCCCGGGGGAAGGCAGCCCCAGCATTTT. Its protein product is CASSPGGRQPQHF.

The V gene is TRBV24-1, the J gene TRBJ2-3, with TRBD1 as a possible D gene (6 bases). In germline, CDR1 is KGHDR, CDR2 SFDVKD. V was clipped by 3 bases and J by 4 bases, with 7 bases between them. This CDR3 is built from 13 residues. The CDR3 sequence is CATSDPGADTQYF. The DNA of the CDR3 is TGTGCCACCAGTGATCCAGGGGCAGATACGCAGTATTTT.

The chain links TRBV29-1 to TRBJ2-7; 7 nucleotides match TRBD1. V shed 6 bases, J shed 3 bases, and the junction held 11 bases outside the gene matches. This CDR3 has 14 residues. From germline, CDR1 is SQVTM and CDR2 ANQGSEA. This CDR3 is CSVLGQGEIYEQYF. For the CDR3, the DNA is TGCAGCGTCCTGGGCCAGGGGGAAATCTACGAGCAGTACTTC.